This T cell receptor beta chain was observed in a study of cytomegalovirus exposure and HLA in healthy donors. This clone was picked up many times. Germline CDR1 reads SGHTA; CDR2 reads FQGNSA. With 5 bases removed from V and 5 bases from J, the gap between germline ends came to 9 bases. This CDR3 comprises 12 residues. The PCR had 60 Vbeta and 13 Jbeta primers. Sequencing used immunoSEQ multiplex PCR; TCRdb keeps in-frame clones, though not all of them. The data contain approximately 120,000 clones, around 78% of them seen just once; the ten biggest clones take up about 4.5%. This TCR was sampled from a man aged 60-69 years in good health and CMV-seropositive. V gene TRBV7-2 combines with J gene TRBJ2-5; D is uncertain. The sample consisted of PBMCs. In nucleotides, the CDR3 is TGTGCCAGCAGCAAACCTCGGGAGACCCAGTACTTC. Its translation is CASSKPRETQYF.